These 10 T cell receptor beta chains were sequenced from one sample in a study of identical twins. TCRdb re-called the 5' RACE reads through MiXCR, storing one row per CDR3 protein. The sample carries about 250,000 distinct CDR3 sequences, about 8.5% recorded once. The same data also went into a second study, on yellow fever vaccine responses in identical twins.

Sequences were obtained from CD8+ T cells sorted from blood. The receptors stem from a woman under 30 in good health.

The rearrangement links TRBV6-5 to TRBJ2-5; D is uncertain. Germline V gene data show CDR1 as MNHEY and CDR2 as SVGAGI. The CDR3 is 15 residues long. The V end was cut by 2 bases, the J end by 1 base, with 11 bases between. CDR3 amino acids: CASSYARSGQETQYF. The CDR3 coding sequence is TGTGCCAGCAGTTACGCCAGGTCGGGCCAAGAGACCCAGTACTTC.

This clonotype was detected only a few times. The chain has TRBV6-1 and TRBJ2-2; D perhaps matches TRBD2 (5 bases). The CDR3 has 14 amino acids. V lost 6 bases, J lost 7 bases, and 15 bases lay in between. Per germline, CDR1 MNHNS and CDR2 SASEGT. The CDR3 sequence: CASSTWSGNGELFF. In nucleotides, the CDR3 is TGTGCCAGCAGCACATGGAGCGGTAACGGGGAGCTGTTTTTT.

CDR3 sequence: CASSQQDIQETQYF. CDR3 in DNA: TGTGCCAGCAGCCAACAGGACATCCAAGAGACCCAGTACTTC. This sequence joins TRBV7-9 and TRBJ2-5; possibly TRBD1 for D (5 bases). This CDR3 is 14 amino acids long. V lost 5 bases and J lost 1, with 11 bases in between. Germline V lookup: CDR1 SEHNR, CDR2 FQNEAQ (reference sequence).

This clonotype was seen a handful of times. J is TRBJ2-7 and V is TRBV27; TRBD1 agrees at 10 bases. This CDR3 has 15 residues. Germline-derived CDR1 and CDR2 are MNHEY and SMNVEV (reference sequence). V trimming: 4 bases; J trimming: 6 bases; junction bases outside the gene matches: 9. The CDR3 loop is CASSSPGTGATEQYF. The CDR3, as DNA: TGTGCCAGCAGTTCGCCCGGGACAGGGGCCACCGAGCAGTACTTC.

The chain employs TRBV4-1 and TRBJ2-7; D uncertain. Germline lookup yields CDR1 MGHRA and CDR2 YSYEKL. The CDR3 consists of 15 residues. V was trimmed by 1 base and J by 3 bases, leaving 13 bases between them. The CDR3 DNA reads TGCGCCAGCAGCCAAGGTAGTCCCAAGATCTACGAGCAGTACTTC. This codes for CASSQGSPKIYEQYF.

This clonotype was seen many times. V and J are TRBV7-9 and TRBJ2-2, with D tentatively TRBD1 (6 bases). The CDR3 runs 16 residues. Germline CDR1 reads SEHNR; CDR2 reads FQNEAQ (reference sequence). Trimming stripped 5 bases from V and 1 base from J, with 14 bases between. CDR3 sequence: CASSLIQGENTGELFF. As DNA, the CDR3 is TGTGCCAGCAGCCTTATACAGGGAGAGAACACCGGGGAGCTGTTTTTT.

This clonotype was observed a handful of times. The V call is TRBV15, the J call TRBJ2-7; no clear D. There are 12 residues in the CDR3. Germline-derived CDR1 and CDR2 are LNHNV and YYDKDF (reference sequence). V lost 6 bases to trimming and J lost 7 bases, with 13 bases between them. The CDR3 spells CATSQNTREQYF. The CDR3 DNA is TGTGCCACCAGTCAGAATACGAGGGAGCAGTACTTC.

The chain links TRBV6-5 to TRBJ2-1; D unresolved. The V end was cut by 3 bases, the J end by 4 bases, with 7 bases between. This CDR3 is built from 13 residues. Germline V gives CDR1 MNHEY, CDR2 SVGAGI. CDR3 residues: CASSYNGYNEQFF. Written as DNA, the CDR3 is TGTGCCAGCAGTTATAACGGATACAATGAGCAGTTCTTC.

This clonotype came up a few times. The rearrangement uses TRBV7-9 and TRBJ2-7, with 7 bases matching TRBD1. Looked up from germline, CDR1 is SEHNR and CDR2 is FQNEAQ (reference sequence). This CDR3 spans 14 amino acids. After removal of 2 bases from V and 6 bases from J, the junction contained 7 bases not matched to a gene. CDR3: CASSLRDSPGEQYF. The CDR3 nucleotides read TGTGCCAGCAGCTTAAGGGACAGTCCCGGCGAGCAGTACTTC.

J is TRBJ2-3 and V is TRBV7-9; D possibly corresponds to TRBD2 (7 bases). V lost 0 bases to trimming and J lost 4 bases, with 17 bases between them. The CDR3 covers 17 residues. Germline loops: CDR1 SEHNR, CDR2 FQNEAQ (reference sequence). CDR3 loop: CASSLAGGLLGADTQYF. The CDR3 nucleotides are TGTGCCAGCAGCTTAGCCGGGGGGCTACTCGGAGCAGATACGCAGTATTTT.